A single sample is the source of the 16 T cell receptor beta chains below, sequenced in a study of response to subunit inactivated influenza vaccine. MiXCR, applied by TCRdb to the RT-PCR reads, yields one record per CDR3 protein. The sample holds around 570,000 distinct CDR3 sequences; around 8% are singletons and the top ten take over 10%. The input for sequencing was PBMCs from blood, taken 23 months after vaccination. The receptors were gathered from a man between 50 and 69 years old who received an inactivated influenza vaccine.

The rearrangement joins TRBV5-1 to TRBJ1-1; D not certain. CDR3 length equals 14 residues. The germline V gene has CDR1 SGHRS and CDR2 YFSETQ. Trimming took off 0 bases at V and 2 bases at J, with 8 bases between the two ends. CDR3 sequence: CASSLEQTNTEAFF. In DNA form, the CDR3 reads TGCGCCAGCAGCTTGGAACAGACCAACACTGAAGCTTTCTTT.

This chain uses TRBV10-3 with TRBJ2-7; D unresolved. V was shortened by 4 bases and J by 6 bases, with 10 bases between the two germline ends. Germline V gives CDR1 ENHRY, CDR2 SYGVKD. The CDR3 has 12 residues. For the CDR3, the DNA is TGTGCCATCAGTGGGCCCCCTTTCGAGCAGTACTTC. Translation gives CAISGPPFEQYF.

The sample holds a few counts of this clonotype. The chain uses TRBV20-1 and TRBJ2-3; 8 nucleotides line up with TRBD2. The CDR3 loop spans 15 amino acids. Per the germline V gene, CDR1 is DFQATT and CDR2 is SNEGSKA (reference sequence). Germline trimming cut 0 bases from V and 2 bases from J; bases unmatched to any gene: 4. This chain's CDR3 is CSARDPGGATDTQYF. The CDR3, as DNA: TGCAGTGCTAGAGATCCCGGGGGGGCCACAGATACGCAGTATTTT.

This clonotype was observed a few times. V gene TRBV4-1 combines with J gene TRBJ2-4, with D uncertain. Trimming removed 0 bases from V and 3 bases from J, with 15 bases in between. The CDR3 length is 17 residues. Per the germline V gene, CDR1 is MGHRA and CDR2 is YSYEKL. CDR3 DNA sequence: TGCGCCAGCAGCCAAGACTACGACCCCATGGGCAAAAACATTCAGTACTTC. This encodes CASSQDYDPMGKNIQYF.

This clonotype appeared many times. The genes are TRBV3-1 and TRBJ2-1; 12 bases are shared with TRBD1. Trimming cost V 3 bases and J 9 bases; bases outside gene matches: 6. CDR3 length equals 15 residues. Germline CDR1 reads LGHDT; CDR2 reads YNNKEL (reference sequence). As DNA, the CDR3 is TGTGCCAGCAGCCACTGGGACAGGGGGCCTATTGAGCAGTTCTTC. Residues: CASSHWDRGPIEQFF.

The chain carries TRBV5-1 and TRBJ1-2, with D tentatively TRBD1 (5 bases). The germline CDR1 and CDR2 sequences are SGHRS and YFSETQ. CDR3 length: 15 amino acids. Trimming stripped 4 bases from V and 3 bases from J, with 16 bases between. The DNA for the CDR3 is TGCGCCAGCAGCCCGCAAATGGGGGACCACTATGGCTACACCTTC. This sequence encodes CASSPQMGDHYGYTF.

Note on this clonotype: With a much larger clone just one base away, this may be a read error. The missing conserved phenylalanine or tryptophan at the end of this CDR3 makes a read error likely. The chain carries TRBV29-1 and TRBJ1-2; 7 bases line up with TRBD1. The CDR3 runs 13 residues. With 7 bases clipped from V and 8 bases from J, the junction kept 13 bases outside the gene matches. Germline V gene sequence: CDR1 SQVTM, CDR2 ANQGSEA. CDR3 protein: CSAVITGVGGYTV. The CDR3 DNA reads TGCAGCGCCGTCATAACAGGGGTCGGGGGCTACACCGTC.

This chain links TRBV7-9 with TRBJ2-7, with 10 positions matching TRBD1. CDR1 is SEHNR and CDR2 is FQNEAQ in the germline V gene (reference sequence). With 4 bases clipped from V and 6 bases from J, the junction kept 15 bases outside the gene matches. The CDR3 covers 17 residues. The CDR3 DNA follows: TGTGCCAGCAGCTCCGGGGGGACAGGGGTCTTAACCGCCGAGCAGTACTTC. Amino acids: CASSSGGTGVLTAEQYF.

The CDR3 region has the DNA TGTGCCAGCAGCGACACAGGGTACGAGCAGTACTTC. Protein sequence: CASSDTGYEQYF. This chain links TRBV7-6 with TRBJ2-7, with a possible D match to TRBD1 (6 bases). The ends were cut back, 5 bases at V and 4 bases at J, with 9 bases in the middle. In germline, CDR1 is SGHVS, CDR2 FNYEAQ. The CDR3 sequence is 12 residues long.

This clonotype was detected only a few times. J is TRBJ2-7 and V is TRBV27; 8 bases agree with TRBD1. Germline V gene lookup returns CDR1 MNHEY and CDR2 SMNVEV (reference sequence). J gave up 6 bases and V 6 bases, and 13 bases lay outside the gene matches. The CDR3 consists of 15 residues. The chain's CDR3 is CASSPTTDRVREQYF. For the CDR3, the DNA is TGTGCCAGCAGCCCAACCACGGACAGGGTACGCGAGCAGTACTTC.

This clonotype was counted only a few times. This chain links TRBV18 with TRBJ1-2, with TRBD1 as a possible D gene (5 bases). The CDR3 contains 15 residues. The V gene lost 3 bases and the J gene lost 7 bases, with 18 bases spanning the gap. Germline lookup yields CDR1 KGHSH and CDR2 LQKENI. For the CDR3, the DNA is TGTGCCAGCTCACCCCGGGACGGGTCGGCGAGTGGCTACACCTTC. Translation gives CASSPRDGSASGYTF.

The rearrangement links TRBV20-1 to TRBJ2-4, with D possibly matching TRBD1 (6 bases). The CDR3 covers 13 residues. In germline, CDR1 is DFQATT, CDR2 SNEGSKA (reference sequence). Trimming left V 4 bases short and J 3 bases short, with 10 bases between. The CDR3 region has the DNA TGCAGTGCTACGGACAGCCACAAAAACATTCAGTACTTC. It yields the protein CSATDSHKNIQYF.

The V call is TRBV12-3 or TRBV12-4, the J call TRBJ2-7; 7 positions agree with TRBD1. This CDR3 comprises 15 residues. Trimming took 3 bases from V and 2 from J; bases not matched to a gene: 7. This chain's CDR3 is CASSFGQATTYEQYF. CDR3 in DNA: TGTGCCAGCAGTTTCGGACAGGCCACGACCTACGAGCAGTACTTC.

This clonotype was counted at least ten times. V is TRBV14 and J is TRBJ1-2; D unresolved. CDR1 and CDR2 (germline): SGHDN, FVKESK. The CDR3 length is 13 residues. Trimming shortened V by 6 bases and J by 5 bases, and 13 bases separated the two germline ends. In nucleotides, the CDR3 is TGTGCCAGCAGTCAGATATGGGGTTATGGCTACACCTTC. As protein: CASSQIWGYGYTF.

This clonotype came up a few times. J is TRBJ2-2 and V is TRBV5-4, with D hard to call. From germline, CDR1 is SGHNT and CDR2 YYREEE (reference sequence). Trimming took off 4 bases at V and 3 bases at J, with 10 bases between the two ends. The CDR3 has 14 amino acids. The CDR3 bases are TGTGCCAGCAGCCCCCCCAAAGACACCGGGGAGCTGTTTTTT. Encoded protein: CASSPPKDTGELFF.

The V gene is TRBV5-5, the J gene TRBJ2-5, with 11 bases aligning to TRBD1. CDR3 size: 15 residues. CDR1 and CDR2 from the germline V gene are SGHKS and YYEKEE (reference sequence). The V gene end was trimmed by 4 bases and the J gene end by 5 bases; junction bases not matched to a gene: 7. The CDR3: CASSLDRGRWETQYF. The CDR3 coding sequence is TGTGCCAGCAGCCTGGACAGGGGGCGGTGGGAGACCCAGTACTTC.